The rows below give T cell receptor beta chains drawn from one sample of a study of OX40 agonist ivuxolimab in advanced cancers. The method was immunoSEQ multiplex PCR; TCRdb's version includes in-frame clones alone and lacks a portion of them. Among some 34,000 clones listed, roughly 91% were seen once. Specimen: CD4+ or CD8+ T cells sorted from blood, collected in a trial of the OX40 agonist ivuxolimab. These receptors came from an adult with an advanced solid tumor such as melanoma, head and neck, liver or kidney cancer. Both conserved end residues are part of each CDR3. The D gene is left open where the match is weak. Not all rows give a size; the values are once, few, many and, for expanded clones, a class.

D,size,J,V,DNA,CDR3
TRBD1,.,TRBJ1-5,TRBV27,TGTGCCAGCAGTAGGCAGGGGGATCTTGGGCAGCCCCAGCATTTT,CASSRQGDLGQPQHF
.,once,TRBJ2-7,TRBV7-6,TGTGCCAGCAGCCCCGGACAGAGTAGGGTCCACGAGCAGTACTTC,CASSPGQSRVHEQYF
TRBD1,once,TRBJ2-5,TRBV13,TGTGCCAGCAGCTTAGCGGGGACAGGGCAAGAGACCCAGTACTTC,CASSLAGTGQETQYF
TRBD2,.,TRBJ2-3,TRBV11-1,TGTGCCAGCAGCTTAGTCAGAAGGGATCTAGCGGGAGAAACAGATACGCAGTATTTT,CASSLVRRDLAGETDTQYF
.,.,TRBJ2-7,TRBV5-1,TGCGCCAGCAGCTGGGGGGTTGCGGGATACGAGCAGTACTTC,CASSWGVAGYEQYF
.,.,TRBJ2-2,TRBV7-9,TGTGCCAGCAGCTTTCCCCAGGGAAGCACCGGGGAGCTGTTTTTT,CASSFPQGSTGELFF
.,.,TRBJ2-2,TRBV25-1,TGTGCCAGCAGTGAGAGGGGAGGCCGGGAGCTGTTTTTT,CASSERGGRELFF
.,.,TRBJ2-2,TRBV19,TGTGCCAGTAGTGCGCTCAACACCGGGGAGCTGTTTTTT,CASSALNTGELFF
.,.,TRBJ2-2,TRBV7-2,TGTGCCAGCAGCAACGGGATTCACACCGGGGAGCTGTTTTTT,CASSNGIHTGELFF
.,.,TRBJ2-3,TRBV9,TGTGCCAGCAGCGTAGCAGGCAGTTTAGGCACAGATACGCAGTATTTT,CASSVAGSLGTDTQYF
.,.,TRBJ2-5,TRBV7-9,TGTGCCAGCAGCCCCAGGGGGCTAGCGGAGTCCTGGGAGACCCAGTACTTC,CASSPRGLAESWETQYF
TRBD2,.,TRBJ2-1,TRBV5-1,TGCGCCAGCAGCTCTGGATTGTCCGGACTAGCGGGGAAAGCCGCCTACAATGAGCAGTTCTTC,CASSSGLSGLAGKAAYNEQFF
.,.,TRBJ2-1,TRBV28,TGTGCCAGTTCCCGGCCTCCAAGCCAGAATGAGCAGTTCTTC,CASSRPPSQNEQFF
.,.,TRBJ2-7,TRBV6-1,TGTGCCAGCAGTGAAGGGTTATTCAGCATCTCCTACGAGCAGTACTTC,CASSEGLFSISYEQYF
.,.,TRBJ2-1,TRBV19,TGTGCCAGTAGTATAGACGGGGGCCGGGCTGAGCAGTTCTTC,CASSIDGGRAEQFF
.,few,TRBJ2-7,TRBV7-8,TGTGCCAGCAGCTTAGCGTCTCTCTACGAGCAGTACTTC,CASSLASLYEQYF
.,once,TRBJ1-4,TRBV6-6,TGTGCCAGCAGGCCCTTAGGTCAATCCCACGAAAAACTGTTTTTT,CASRPLGQSHEKLFF
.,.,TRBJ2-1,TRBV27,TGTGCCAGCAGTTTAGGGGGGGCTTTCTACAATGAGCAGTTCTTC,CASSLGGAFYNEQFF
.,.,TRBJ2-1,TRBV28,TGTGCCAGCAGTTGGGCAGGGCCGAGCTCCTACAATGAGCAGTTCTTC,CASSWAGPSSYNEQFF
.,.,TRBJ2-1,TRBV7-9,TGTGCCAGCAGCTACACAGGGATGAATGAGCAGTTCTTC,CASSYTGMNEQFF
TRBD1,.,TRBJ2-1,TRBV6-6,TGTGCCAGCCGTCAAGGCCAGGGGGCACACAATGAGCAGTTCTTC,CASRQGQGAHNEQFF
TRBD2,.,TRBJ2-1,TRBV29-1,TGCAGCGTCTACACTAGCGGGAGGGCCTACAATGAGCAGTTCTTC,CSVYTSGRAYNEQFF